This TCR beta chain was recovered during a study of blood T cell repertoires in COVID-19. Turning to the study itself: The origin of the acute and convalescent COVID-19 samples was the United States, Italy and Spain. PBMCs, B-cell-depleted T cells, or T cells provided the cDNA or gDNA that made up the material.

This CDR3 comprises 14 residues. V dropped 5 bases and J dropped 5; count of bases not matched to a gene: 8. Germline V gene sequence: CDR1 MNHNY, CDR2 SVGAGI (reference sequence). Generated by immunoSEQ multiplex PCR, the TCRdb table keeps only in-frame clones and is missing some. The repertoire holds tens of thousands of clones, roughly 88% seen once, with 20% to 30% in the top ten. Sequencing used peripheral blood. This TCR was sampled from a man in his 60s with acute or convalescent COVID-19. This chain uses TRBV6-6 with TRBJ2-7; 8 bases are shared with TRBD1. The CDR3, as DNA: TGTGCCAGCAGTAGTTGGACAGGGTTGGACGAGCAGTACTTC. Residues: CASSSWTGLDEQYF.